This TCR beta chain comes out of a study of cytomegalovirus exposure and HLA in healthy donors. General observations from the study: According to the study, roughly 160 TCR beta chains were cytomegalovirus-associated. Three chains linked to CMV were shown in vitro to be specific for CMV antigens.

The donors were part of the validation cohort, which consisted of some 120 subjects and was separate from the first cohort of several hundred subjects. Assay: immunoSEQ multiplex PCR; the TCRdb copy retains only in-frame clones and omits some. This sample has 140,000 to 150,000 clones; around 93% occur once, and the top ten carry less than 2%. As regards this clone: Antigen: not known.

The germline V gene has CDR1 SGHDT and CDR2 YYEEEE. V shed 1 base and J 0 bases; nucleotides not matched to a gene: 6. The CDR3 loop spans 17 amino acids. Sequencing input: PBMCs. This rearrangement joins TRBV5-6 to TRBJ2-3, with 9 bases matching TRBD2. The receptor was derived from a man younger than 30 in good health and CMV-seropositive. Here the CDR3 reads CASSLIAGLASTDTQYF. CDR3 in DNA: TGTGCCAGCAGCTTGATCGCGGGACTAGCCAGCACAGATACGCAGTATTTT.